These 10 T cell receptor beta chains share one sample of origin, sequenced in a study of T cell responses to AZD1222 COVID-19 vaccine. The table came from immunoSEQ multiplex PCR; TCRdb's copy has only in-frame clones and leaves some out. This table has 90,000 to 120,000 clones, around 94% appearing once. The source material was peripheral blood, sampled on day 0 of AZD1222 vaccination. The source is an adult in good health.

The CDR3, as DNA: TGTGCCAGTAGTCCCCGGACTACCTTTCCCGCCAGCTCCTACAATGAGCAGTTCTTC. This sequence encodes CASSPRTTFPASSYNEQFF. The chain carries TRBV19 and TRBJ2-1, with D tentatively TRBD2 (6 bases). The CDR3 covers 19 residues. Germline assignment: CDR1 LNHDA and CDR2 SQIVND (reference sequence). V lost 5 bases to trimming and J lost 0 bases, with 23 bases between them.

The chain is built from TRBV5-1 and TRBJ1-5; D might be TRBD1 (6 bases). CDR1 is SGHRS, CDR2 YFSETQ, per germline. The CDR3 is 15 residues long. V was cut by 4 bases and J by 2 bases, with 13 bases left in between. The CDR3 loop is CASSIQGGRNQPQHF. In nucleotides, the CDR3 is TGCGCCAGCAGCATACAGGGTGGTCGCAATCAGCCCCAGCATTTT.

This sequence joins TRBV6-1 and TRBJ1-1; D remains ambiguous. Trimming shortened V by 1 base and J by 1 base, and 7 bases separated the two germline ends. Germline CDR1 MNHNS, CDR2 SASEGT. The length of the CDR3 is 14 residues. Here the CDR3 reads CASSEGRQNTEAFF. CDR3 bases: TGTGCCAGCAGTGAAGGTCGACAGAACACTGAAGCTTTCTTT.

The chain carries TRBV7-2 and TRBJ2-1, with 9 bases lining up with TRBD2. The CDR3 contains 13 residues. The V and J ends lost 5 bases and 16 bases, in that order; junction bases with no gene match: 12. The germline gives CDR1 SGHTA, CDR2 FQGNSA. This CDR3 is CASSQSSSGARFF. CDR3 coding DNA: TGTGCCAGCAGCCAATCTTCTAGCGGGGCTCGATTCTTC.

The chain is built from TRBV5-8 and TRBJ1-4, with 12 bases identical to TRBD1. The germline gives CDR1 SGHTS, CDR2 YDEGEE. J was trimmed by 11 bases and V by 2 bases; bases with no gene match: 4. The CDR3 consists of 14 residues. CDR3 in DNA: TGTGCCAGCAGCTTCGGGACAGGGGGCGAGAAACTGTTTTTT. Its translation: CASSFGTGGEKLFF.

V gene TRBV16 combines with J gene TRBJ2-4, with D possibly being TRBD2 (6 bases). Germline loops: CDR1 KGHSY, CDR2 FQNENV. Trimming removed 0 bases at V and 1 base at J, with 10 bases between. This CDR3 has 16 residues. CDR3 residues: CASSQSDGGAKNIQYF. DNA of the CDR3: TGTGCCAGCAGCCAATCGGATGGGGGGGCCAAAAACATTCAGTACTTC. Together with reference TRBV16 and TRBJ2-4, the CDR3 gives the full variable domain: GEEVAQTPKHLVRGEGQKAKLYCAPIKGHSYVFWYQQVLKNEFKFLISFQNENVFDETGMPKERFSAKCLPNSPCSLEIQATKLEDSAVYFCASSQSDGGAKNIQYFGAGTRLSVL.

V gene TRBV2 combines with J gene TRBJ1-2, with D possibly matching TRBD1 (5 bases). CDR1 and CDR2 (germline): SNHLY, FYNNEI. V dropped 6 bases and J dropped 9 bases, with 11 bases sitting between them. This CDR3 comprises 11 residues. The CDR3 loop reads CASRSAGRYTF. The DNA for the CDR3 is TGTGCCAGCAGGTCCGCAGGGCGCTACACCTTC.

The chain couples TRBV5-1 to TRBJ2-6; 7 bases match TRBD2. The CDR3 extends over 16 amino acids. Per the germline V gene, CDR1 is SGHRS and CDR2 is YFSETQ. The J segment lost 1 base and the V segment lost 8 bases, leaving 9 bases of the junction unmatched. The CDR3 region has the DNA TGCGCCAGTTGGCCTAGCGGTTCATCTGGGGCCAACGTCCTGACTTTC. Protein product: CASWPSGSSGANVLTF.

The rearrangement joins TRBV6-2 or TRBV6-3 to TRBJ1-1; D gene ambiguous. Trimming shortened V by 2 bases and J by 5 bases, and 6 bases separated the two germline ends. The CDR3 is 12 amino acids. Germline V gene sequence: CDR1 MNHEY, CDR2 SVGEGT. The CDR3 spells CASSYLGTEAFF. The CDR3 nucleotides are TGTGCCAGCAGTTACCTGGGAACTGAAGCTTTCTTT.

In DNA form, the CDR3 reads TGTGCCAGCAGGAGGTCGGTAAGTCAGCCCCAGCATTTT. It specifies CASRRSVSQPQHF. The rearrangement links TRBV12-3 or TRBV12-4 to TRBJ1-5; no definite D call. The CDR3 runs to 13 residues. Trimming took 6 bases from V and 6 from J, leaving 12 bases between them.